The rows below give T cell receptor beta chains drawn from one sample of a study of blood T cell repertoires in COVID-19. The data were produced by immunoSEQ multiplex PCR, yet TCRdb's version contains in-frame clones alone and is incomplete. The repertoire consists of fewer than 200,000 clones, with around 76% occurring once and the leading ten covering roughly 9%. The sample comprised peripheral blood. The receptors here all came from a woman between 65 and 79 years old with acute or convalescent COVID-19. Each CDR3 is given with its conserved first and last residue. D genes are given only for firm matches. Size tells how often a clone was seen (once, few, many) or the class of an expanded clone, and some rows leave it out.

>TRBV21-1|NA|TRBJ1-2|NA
CANTGTGRGYTF
TGTGCCAACACAGGGACAGGTCGGGGCTACACCTTC
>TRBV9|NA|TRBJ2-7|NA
CASSADGIRGYEQYF
TGTGCCAGCAGCGCGGACGGGATCCGGGGGTACGAGCAGTACTTC
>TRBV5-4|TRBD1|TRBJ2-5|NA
CASSFTGVETQYF
TGTGCCAGCAGCTTTACAGGGGTAGAGACCCAGTACTTC
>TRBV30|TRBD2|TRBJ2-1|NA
CAWSPGRGGNNEQFF
TGTGCCTGGAGTCCCGGACGGGGGGGTAACAATGAGCAGTTCTTC
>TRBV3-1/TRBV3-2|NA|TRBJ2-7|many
CASSHSQGTEQYF
TGTGCCAGCAGCCATTCTCAGGGAACCGAGCAGTACTTC
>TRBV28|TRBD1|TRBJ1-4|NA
CASSPGQGLGKLFF
TGTGCCAGCAGCCCAGGACAGGGGTTGGGAAAACTGTTTTTT
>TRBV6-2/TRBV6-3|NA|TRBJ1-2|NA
CASSPPRGSGGYTF
TGTGCCAGCAGTCCGCCAAGGGGCAGTGGTGGCTACACCTTC
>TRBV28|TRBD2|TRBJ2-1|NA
CASSPVRTSGYNEQFF
TGTGCCAGCAGTCCCGTACGGACTAGCGGTTACAATGAGCAGTTCTTC
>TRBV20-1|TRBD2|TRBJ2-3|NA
CSASMTGGGTDTQYF
TGCAGTGCTAGTATGACGGGAGGTGGCACAGATACGCAGTATTTT
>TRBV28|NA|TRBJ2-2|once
CASNGLADLTGELFF
TGTGCCAGCAACGGGTTGGCAGACCTCACCGGGGAGCTGTTTTTT
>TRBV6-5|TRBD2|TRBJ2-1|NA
CASTVFSGSVNEQFF
TGTGCCAGCACGGTGTTTAGCGGGAGCGTGAATGAGCAGTTCTTC
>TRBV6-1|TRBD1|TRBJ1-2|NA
CASSDIGQGSYGYTF
TGTGCCAGCAGTGACATAGGACAGGGTTCTTATGGCTACACCTTC
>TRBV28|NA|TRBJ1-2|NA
CASSSTGEANYGYTF
TGTGCCAGCAGCAGCACAGGAGAGGCTAACTATGGCTACACCTTC
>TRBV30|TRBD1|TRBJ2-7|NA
CAWSTALDRGTWEQYF
TGTGCCTGGAGCACCGCGCTTGACAGGGGTACGTGGGAGCAGTACTTC
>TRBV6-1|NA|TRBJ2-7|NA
CASSEIRDDFYEQYF
TGTGCCAGCAGTGAGATTCGAGATGATTTCTACGAGCAGTACTTC
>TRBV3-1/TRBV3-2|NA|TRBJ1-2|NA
CASSLRGGALNYGYTF
TGTGCCAGCAGCCTACGAGGGGGGGCGTTGAACTATGGCTACACCTTC
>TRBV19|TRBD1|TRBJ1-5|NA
CASSPPGQGLGNQPQHF
TGTGCCAGTAGTCCGCCCGGACAGGGCTTAGGCAATCAGCCCCAGCATTTT